Shown below are 32 T cell receptor beta chains from a single sample sequenced in a study of T cell repertoires in cytomegalovirus infection (dated by TCRdb to 2018 to 2020). These receptors' targets are unknown. The sequencing machine was an Illumina HiSeq 1500. TCRdb trimmed public reads at Q25 via fastp, called clones via MiXCR and kept in-frame beta chains. Entries are consolidated by CDR3 protein sequence, retaining the most common genes and DNA. Here the sample has hundreds of thousands of distinct CDR3 sequences; roughly a third occur a single time. 18% of the sample is in the top ten clones. What the treatment or condition label conveys for this sample: in vitro stimulation with specific CMV peptide epitopes to enrich CMV-specific T cells. The sequenced sample was cultured PBMCs, obtained from culture after CMV antigen stimulation. These receptor sequences come from a human donor in good health (CMV status not recorded). Some clones in this sample may be carry-over from other donors' samples.

This clonotype was picked up a small number of times. The genes are TRBV20-1 and TRBJ2-3; no reliable D call. This CDR3 is 14 amino acids long. Looked up from germline, CDR1 is DFQATT and CDR2 is SNEGSKA (reference sequence). The ends were cut back, 4 bases at V and 2 bases at J, with 13 bases in the middle. The CDR3 protein is CSATDYSTTDTQYF. CDR3 sequence (DNA): TGCAGTGCTACCGATTACTCCACCACAGATACGCAGTATTTT.

This clonotype was observed a handful of times. V and J are TRBV6-6 and TRBJ2-5; 9 bases are a match to TRBD1. This CDR3 has 15 amino acids. CDR1 and CDR2 from the germline V gene are MNHNY and SVGAGI (reference sequence). The trim removed 5 bases at V and 4 bases at J, leaving 8 bases unmatched. CDR3 DNA sequence: TGTGCCAGCAGTCTCTTACCGACAGGGGGAGAGACCCAGTACTTC. Its translation is CASSLLPTGGETQYF.

V and J are TRBV20-1 and TRBJ2-1; 7 bases map to TRBD2. This CDR3 comprises 16 residues. Germline CDR1 is DFQATT and CDR2 is SNEGSKA (reference sequence). Trimming cost V 0 bases and J 3 bases; bases outside gene matches: 8. The CDR3 sequence is CSARDPREGYYNEQFF. CDR3 DNA: TGCAGTGCTAGAGATCCGAGGGAGGGCTACTACAATGAGCAGTTCTTC.

The chain couples TRBV20-1 to TRBJ1-2, with 7 bases lining up with TRBD1. The CDR3 covers 16 residues. Germline V gives CDR1 DFQATT, CDR2 SNEGSKA (reference sequence). V gave up 1 base and J gave up 3 bases; unmatched junction bases: 11. In DNA, the CDR3 is TGCAGTGCTAGAGGACAGGGAGGAATTGGAGACTATGGCTACACCTTC. Translated, it gives CSARGQGGIGDYGYTF.

This rearrangement joins TRBV7-6 to TRBJ1-1; no reliable D call. The V end was cut by 4 bases, the J end by 0 bases, with 12 bases between. This CDR3 is built from 15 residues. CDR1 is SGHVS and CDR2 is FNYEAQ in the germline V gene. CDR3 residues: CASSSTSGLNTEAFF. The CDR3 DNA sequence: TGTGCCAGCAGCTCTACTTCCGGGCTGAACACTGAAGCTTTCTTT.

The chain links TRBV6-2 or TRBV6-3 to TRBJ2-1, with 12 bases aligning to TRBD2. The CDR3 is made up of 15 amino acids. Losses at the gene ends were 7 bases for V and 8 bases for J; bases not matched to a gene: 9. Germline CDR1 reads MNHEY; CDR2 reads SVGEGT. The CDR3: CASKKLAGGFDEQFF. The CDR3 DNA reads TGTGCCAGCAAGAAACTAGCGGGAGGATTCGATGAGCAGTTCTTC.

DNA for the CDR3: TGTGCCAGCAGTATGGTGGGGGGCGGCTACACCTTC. This sequence encodes CASSMVGGGYTF. The V gene is TRBV2, the J gene TRBJ1-2, with a tentative D call TRBD1 (6 bases). The CDR3 spans 12 residues. Trimming shortened V by 5 bases and J by 8 bases, and 12 bases separated the two germline ends. From germline, CDR1 is SNHLY and CDR2 FYNNEI.

This clonotype was seen at least ten times. The CDR3 nucleotides are TGTGCCAGCAGCTTAGCGGGGGGGCACAATAATTCACCCCTCCACTTT. Amino acids: CASSLAGGHNNSPLHF. This rearrangement joins TRBV7-2 to TRBJ1-6; maybe TRBD1 (6 bases). The CDR3 is made up of 16 amino acids. Germline V lookup: CDR1 SGHTA, CDR2 FQGNSA. The V gene lost 0 bases and the J gene lost 5 bases, with 11 bases spanning the gap. The complete variable domain, with remaining parts taken from reference TRBV7-2 and TRBJ1-6, reads GAGVSQSPSNKVTEKGKDVELRCDPISGHTALYWYRQSLGQGLEFLIYFQGNSAPDKSGLPSDRFSAERTGGSVSTLTIQRTQQEDSAVYLCASSLAGGHNNSPLHFGNGTRLTVT.

The sample holds a few counts of this clonotype. The chain has TRBV20-1 and TRBJ2-5, with D tentatively TRBD1 (5 bases). The germline V gene encodes CDR1 DFQATT and CDR2 SNEGSKA (reference sequence). V was pared by 2 bases and J by 4 bases, with 14 bases between. The CDR3 covers 14 residues. CDR3: CSARRGLIPETQYF. The CDR3 DNA reads as TGCAGTGCTAGAAGGGGATTGATTCCAGAGACCCAGTACTTC.

The chain carries TRBV7-8 and TRBJ2-3; 8 positions agree with TRBD2. There are 15 residues in the CDR3. Trimming removed 4 bases from V and 5 bases from J; junction bases left unmatched: 8. CDR1 is SGHVS, CDR2 FQNEAQ, per germline. The CDR3 reads CASSWGNAGGDTQYF. CDR3 coding DNA: TGTGCCAGCAGCTGGGGGAACGCGGGGGGAGATACGCAGTATTTT.

CDR3: CASRAGTGANYGYTF. The CDR3 coding sequence is TGTGCCAGCAGAGCCGGGACAGGGGCTAACTATGGCTACACCTTC. The chain employs TRBV6-2 or TRBV6-3 and TRBJ1-2; the match to TRBD1 covers 10 bases. This CDR3 region has 15 residues. Unmatched junction bases numbered 4, after V lost 6 bases and J lost 0 bases. The V gene's germline CDR1 is MNHEY and CDR2 SVGEGT.

The V and J genes are TRBV20-1 and TRBJ1-4, with 7 bases lining up with TRBD1. Germline V gene lookup returns CDR1 DFQATT and CDR2 SNEGSKA (reference sequence). With V trimmed by 4 bases and J by 6 bases, 2 bases remained unmatched. The CDR3 is made up of 12 amino acids. CDR3 nucleotides: TGCAGTGCTATCAGGGGGGATGAAAAACTGTTTTTT. Encoded protein: CSAIRGDEKLFF.

This clonotype was seen a handful of times. The J gene is TRBJ1-1, the V gene TRBV7-8; D is unresolved. There are 13 residues in the CDR3. Germline-derived CDR1 and CDR2 are SGHVS and FQNEAQ. Trimming took off 6 bases at V and 1 base at J, with 9 bases between the two ends. CDR3 sequence: CASSMDQNTEAFF. The CDR3 nucleotides read TGTGCCAGCAGTATGGACCAGAACACTGAAGCTTTCTTT.

This clonotype was detected only a few times. This sequence joins TRBV4-1 and TRBJ2-5; TRBD2 aligns across 10 bases. V was pared by 1 base and J by 3 bases, with 14 bases of the junction left unmatched. This CDR3 has 19 residues. Germline V lookup: CDR1 MGHRA, CDR2 YSYEKL. The CDR3 DNA reads as TGCGCCAGCAGCCAAGCGAGTCGAGGGCTAGCGGGGGTAAAAGAGACCCAGTACTTC. It is translated as CASSQASRGLAGVKETQYF.

The chain carries TRBV12-3 or TRBV12-4 and TRBJ1-4; TRBD1 matches at 11 bases. With 3 bases clipped from V and 11 bases from J, the junction kept 5 bases outside the gene matches. The CDR3 consists of 14 residues. The CDR3: CASSLAGQGVKLFF. The CDR3 nucleotides read TGTGCCAGCAGTTTGGCGGGACAGGGGGTTAAACTGTTTTTT.

This clonotype has only a few counts. This chain uses TRBV14 with TRBJ2-7; 7 bases agree with TRBD2. The V gene's germline CDR1 is SGHDN and CDR2 FVKESK. The J segment lost 0 bases and the V segment lost 6 bases, leaving 2 bases of the junction unmatched. This CDR3 spans 13 amino acids. The CDR3 protein is CASRAGTSYEQYF. In DNA, the CDR3 is TGTGCCAGCAGAGCGGGAACCTCCTACGAGCAGTACTTC.

CDR3: CASSFKTSGEWEQYF. Here the CDR3 DNA reads TGTGCCAGCAGCTTCAAGACTAGCGGGGAGTGGGAGCAGTACTTC. The chain carries TRBV6-1 and TRBJ2-7, with 11 bases aligning to TRBD2. The V gene's germline CDR1 is MNHNS and CDR2 SASEGT. This CDR3 is built from 15 residues. The V segment lost 6 bases and the J segment 7 bases; nucleotides outside the gene matches: 11.

This clonotype was counted between two and nine times. The V and J genes are TRBV20-1 and TRBJ1-1, with 7 bases lining up with TRBD1. The CDR3 is 14 residues long. Germline V CDR1 and CDR2: DFQATT, SNEGSKA (reference sequence). V dropped 5 bases and J dropped 4; count of bases not matched to a gene: 10. CDR3 coding DNA: TGCAGTGCTCGCCGACAGGGAGGTAGCACTGAAGCTTTCTTT. This codes for CSARRQGGSTEAFF.

The chain couples TRBV27 to TRBJ1-5, with TRBD1 identical over 8 bases. This CDR3 is built from 18 residues. The junction had 12 bases not matched to a gene; V was cut back by 5 bases and J by 0 bases. CDR1 is MNHEY and CDR2 is SMNVEV in the germline V gene (reference sequence). The CDR3 spells CASSKTGGGAYSNQPQHF. CDR3 DNA: TGTGCCAGCAGTAAAACAGGGGGGGGGGCGTATAGCAATCAGCCCCAGCATTTT.

This clonotype was counted many times. The chain combines TRBV7-8 with TRBJ2-7, with 9 positions matching TRBD1. Trimming at V came to 5 bases and at J to 6 bases, leaving 5 bases not matched to a gene. The CDR3 totals 13 residues. CDR1 is SGHVS and CDR2 is FQNEAQ in the germline V gene. The CDR3 DNA reads as TGTGCCAGCAGCCTTGGGACAGGGACCGAGCAGTACTTC. It encodes CASSLGTGTEQYF. Full variable domain (remainder filled in from reference TRBV7-8 and TRBJ2-7): GAGVSQSPRYKVAKRGQDVALRCDPISGHVSLFWYQQALGQGPEFLTYFQNEAQLDKSGLPSDRFFAERPEGSVSTLKIQRTQQEDSAVYLCASSLGTGTEQYFGPGTRLTVT.

This sequence joins TRBV2 and TRBJ1-5; unclear D gene. Trimming left V 6 bases short and J 9 bases short, with 15 bases between. CDR1 and CDR2 (germline): SNHLY, FYNNEI. The CDR3 runs 13 residues. DNA for the CDR3: TGTGCCAGCAGGGGCCGACTCTTGTGGCCCCAGCATTTT. As protein: CASRGRLLWPQHF.

The V and J genes are TRBV18 and TRBJ2-1; TRBD1 aligns across 9 bases. Trimming took 4 bases from V and 7 from J; bases not matched to a gene: 8. The V gene's germline CDR1 is KGHSH and CDR2 LQKENI. The CDR3 is 15 amino acids. The CDR3 DNA reads as TGTGCCAGCTCACAAAAAGGGACAGGGAAGAATGAGCAGTTCTTC. Its translation is CASSQKGTGKNEQFF. The variable domain in full, with the rest retrieved from reference TRBV18 and TRBJ2-1, is NAGVMQNPRHLVRRRGQEARLRCSPMKGHSHVYWYRQLPEEGLKFMVYLQKENIIDESGMPKERFSAEFPKEGPSILRIQQVVRGDSAAYFCASSQKGTGKNEQFFGPGTRLTVL.

This clonotype has more than one count but fewer than ten. V usage is TRBV27 and J usage is TRBJ2-1; D is unclear. Trimming pared 5 bases from V and 1 base from J, leaving 12 bases between. Germline assignment: CDR1 MNHEY and CDR2 SMNVEV (reference sequence). The CDR3 is 15 amino acids. The CDR3 DNA sequence: TGTGCCAGCAGTCCAAACGCCCGGTCCTACAATGAGCAGTTCTTC. It yields the protein CASSPNARSYNEQFF.

V and J are TRBV19 and TRBJ2-3, with D maybe TRBD2 (6 bases). V lost 9 bases and J 1 base, leaving 14 bases between the germline ends. The CDR3 sequence is 14 residues long. The germline V gene encodes CDR1 LNHDA and CDR2 SQIVND (reference sequence). The CDR3: CASQEGRGTDTQYF. Here the CDR3 DNA reads TGTGCCAGCCAGGAGGGCCGGGGCACAGATACGCAGTATTTT.

This chain uses TRBV20-1 with TRBJ1-1; perhaps TRBD1 as D (5 bases). The CDR3 has 13 residues. Per germline, CDR1 DFQATT and CDR2 SNEGSKA (reference sequence). V lost 1 base to trimming and J lost 6 bases, with 12 bases between them. The CDR3 region is CSARGGREAEAFF. The CDR3 nucleotides read TGCAGTGCTAGAGGGGGGAGGGAAGCTGAAGCTTTCTTT.

This clonotype appeared many times. The chain has TRBV6-1 and TRBJ1-2, with TRBD1 matching 9 bases. This CDR3 comprises 14 residues. Losses at the gene ends were 6 bases for V and 3 bases for J; bases not matched to a gene: 5. Looked up from germline, CDR1 is MNHNS and CDR2 is SASEGT. CDR3 nucleotides: TGTGCCAGCAGGAGGGACAGGGCCGACTATGGCTACACCTTC. Its protein is CASRRDRADYGYTF.

The chain recombines TRBV27 with TRBJ1-3, with D tentatively TRBD1 (5 bases). The germline CDR1 and CDR2 sequences are MNHEY and SMNVEV (reference sequence). The CDR3 runs 13 residues. V lost 11 bases and J 6 bases, leaving 17 bases between the germline ends. For the CDR3, the DNA is TGTGCCCTGCAAGGAGGGGACCTAAACACCATATATTTT. This gives the protein CALQGGDLNTIYF.

V and J are TRBV7-2 and TRBJ2-3; 7 nucleotides align to TRBD1. The junction had 3 bases not matched to a gene; V was cut back by 6 bases and J by 6 bases. This CDR3 has 12 amino acids. The germline V gene has CDR1 SGHTA and CDR2 FQGNSA. CDR3 loop: CASRRQGDTQYF. The CDR3 DNA sequence: TGTGCCAGCAGGCGACAGGGCGATACGCAGTATTTT.

The rearrangement joins TRBV7-9 to TRBJ2-1, with TRBD2 matching over 8 bases. V was clipped by 4 bases and J by 7 bases; unmatched bases: 12. Germline loops: CDR1 SEHNR, CDR2 FQNEAQ (reference sequence). The CDR3 extends over 16 amino acids. In DNA, the CDR3 is TGTGCCAGCAGCTCGCAACGGGGGGGCGGTGAAAATGAGCAGTTCTTC. This encodes CASSSQRGGGENEQFF. The whole variable domain, remainder taken from reference TRBV7-9 and TRBJ2-1, is DTGVSQNPRHKITKRGQNVTFRCDPISEHNRLYWYRQTLGQGPEFLTYFQNEAQLEKSRLLSDRFSAERPKGSFSTLEIQRTEQGDSAMYLCASSSQRGGGENEQFFGPGTRLTVL.

This clonotype was seen more than once but under ten times. CDR3 in amino acids: CASSQDDTTPQYF. DNA for the CDR3: TGCGCCAGCAGCCAAGATGATACTACGCCGCAGTACTTC. This sequence joins TRBV4-1 and TRBJ2-7; D gene ambiguous. Looked up from germline, CDR1 is MGHRA and CDR2 is YSYEKL. This CDR3 has 13 residues. The V end was cut by 0 bases, the J end by 9 bases, with 12 bases between.

The chain is built from TRBV14 and TRBJ2-1; D is unclear. Germline V gene lookup returns CDR1 SGHDN and CDR2 FVKESK. V shed 2 bases and J shed 0 bases, with 8 bases lying between them. This CDR3 is 15 amino acids long. The CDR3 nucleotides read TGTGCCAGCAGCCAACTCCTGAGCTCCTACAATGAGCAGTTCTTC. Its protein is CASSQLLSSYNEQFF.

The chain couples TRBV12-5 to TRBJ1-1, with D perhaps matching TRBD1 (6 bases). The CDR3 is made up of 15 amino acids. V was shortened by 6 bases and J by 2 bases, with 16 bases between the two germline ends. Germline CDR1 is LGHNT and CDR2 is FRNRAP. CDR3 loop: CASGSGASINTEAFF. CDR3 sequence (DNA): TGTGCTAGTGGCTCAGGGGCCTCGATAAACACTGAAGCTTTCTTT.